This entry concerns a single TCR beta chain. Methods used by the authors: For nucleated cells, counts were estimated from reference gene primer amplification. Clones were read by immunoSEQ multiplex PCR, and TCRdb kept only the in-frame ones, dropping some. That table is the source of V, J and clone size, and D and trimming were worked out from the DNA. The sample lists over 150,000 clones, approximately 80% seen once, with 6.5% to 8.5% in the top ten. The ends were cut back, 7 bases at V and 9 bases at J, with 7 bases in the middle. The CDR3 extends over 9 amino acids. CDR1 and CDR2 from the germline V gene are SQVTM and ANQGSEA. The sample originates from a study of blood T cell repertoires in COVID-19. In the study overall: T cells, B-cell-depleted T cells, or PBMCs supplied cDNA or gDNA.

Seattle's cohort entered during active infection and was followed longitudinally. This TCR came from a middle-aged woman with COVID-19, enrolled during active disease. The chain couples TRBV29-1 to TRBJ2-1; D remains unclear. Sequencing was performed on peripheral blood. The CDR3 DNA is TGCAGCGCGGAAGCTGAGCAGTTCTTC. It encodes CSAEAEQFF.